This TCR beta chain appears in the sequencing data of a study of blood T cell repertoires in COVID-19. This table comes from immunoSEQ multiplex PCR, and its TCRdb copy is limited to in-frame clones, with some not included. The sample contains 200,000 to 250,000 clones, about 90% of which appear only once. After removal of 4 bases from V and 2 bases from J, the junction contained 8 bases not matched to a gene. The CDR3 has 16 residues. Germline V gene lookup returns CDR1 MNHEY and CDR2 SVGEGT. What was sequenced was peripheral blood. The J gene is TRBJ1-5, the V gene TRBV6-2 or TRBV6-3, with 7 bases that match TRBD1. The clonotype comes from a young man with COVID-19, enrolled during active disease. This chain's CDR3 is CASSFPNRGGNQPQHF. As DNA, the CDR3 is TGTGCCAGCAGTTTCCCGAACAGGGGAGGCAATCAGCCCCAGCATTTT.